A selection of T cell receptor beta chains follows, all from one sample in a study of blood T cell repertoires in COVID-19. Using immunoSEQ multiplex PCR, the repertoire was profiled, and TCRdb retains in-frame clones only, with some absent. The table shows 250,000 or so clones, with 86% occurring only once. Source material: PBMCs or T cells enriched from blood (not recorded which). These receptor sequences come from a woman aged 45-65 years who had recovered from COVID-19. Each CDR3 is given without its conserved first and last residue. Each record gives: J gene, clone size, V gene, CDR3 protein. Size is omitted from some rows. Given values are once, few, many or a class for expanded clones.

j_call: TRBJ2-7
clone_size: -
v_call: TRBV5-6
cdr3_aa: ASSRQSYEQY

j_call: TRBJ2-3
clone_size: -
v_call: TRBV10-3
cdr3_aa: AISSFGGPTDTQY

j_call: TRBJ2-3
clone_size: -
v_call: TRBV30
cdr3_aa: AWSVPSGDTQY

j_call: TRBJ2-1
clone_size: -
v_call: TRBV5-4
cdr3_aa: ASSSDYSSYNEQF

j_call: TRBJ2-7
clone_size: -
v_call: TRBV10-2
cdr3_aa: ASSPDSYEQY

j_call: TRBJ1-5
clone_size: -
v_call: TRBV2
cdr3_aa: ASSGENNQPQH

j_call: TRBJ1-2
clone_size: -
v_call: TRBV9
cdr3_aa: ASALGREVWGGNYGYT

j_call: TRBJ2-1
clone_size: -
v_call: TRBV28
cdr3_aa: ASSLWEGQVGF

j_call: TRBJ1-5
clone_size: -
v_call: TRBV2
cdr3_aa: ASRGQGGNQPQH

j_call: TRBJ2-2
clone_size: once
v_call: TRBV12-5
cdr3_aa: ASGFRTGGISGELF

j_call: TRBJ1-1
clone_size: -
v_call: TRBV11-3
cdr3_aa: ASSYGGRMNTEAF

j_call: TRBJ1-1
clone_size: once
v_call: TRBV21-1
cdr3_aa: ASSNPKYVLRSTEAF

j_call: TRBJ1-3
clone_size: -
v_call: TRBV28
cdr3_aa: AITPGTLGNTIY

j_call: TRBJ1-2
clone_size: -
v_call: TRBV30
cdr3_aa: AWSESGTGYGYT

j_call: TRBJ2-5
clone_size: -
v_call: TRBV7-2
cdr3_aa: ASSSGPSGETQY

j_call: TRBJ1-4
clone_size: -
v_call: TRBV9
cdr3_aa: ASSRLGGQDDRFGEKLF

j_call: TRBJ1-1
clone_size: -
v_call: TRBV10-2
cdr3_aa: ASSDPTTGPEAF

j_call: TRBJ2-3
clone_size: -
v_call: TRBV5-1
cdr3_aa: ATHEVAGGSTDTQY

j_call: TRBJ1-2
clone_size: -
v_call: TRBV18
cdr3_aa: ASSPTGDYGYT

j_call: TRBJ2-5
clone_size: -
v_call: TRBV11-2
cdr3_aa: ASSLGPAGQETQY

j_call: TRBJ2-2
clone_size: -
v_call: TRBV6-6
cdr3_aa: ASSHNRRTGRVAGELF

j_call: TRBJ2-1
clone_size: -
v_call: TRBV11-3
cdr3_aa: ASSGQYNEQF

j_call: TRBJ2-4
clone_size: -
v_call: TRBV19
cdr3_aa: ARPSGSAALAKNIQY

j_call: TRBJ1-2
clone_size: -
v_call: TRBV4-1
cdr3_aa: ASSQDSSGKNYGYT

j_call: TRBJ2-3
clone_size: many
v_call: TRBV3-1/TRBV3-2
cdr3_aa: ASSLGFGTDTQY

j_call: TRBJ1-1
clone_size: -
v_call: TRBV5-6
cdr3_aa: ASSLWTGTGNTEAF

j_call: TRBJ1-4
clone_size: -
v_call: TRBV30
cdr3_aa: AWTTGQGWEKLF

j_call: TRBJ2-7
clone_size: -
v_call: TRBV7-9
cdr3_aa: ASSGQGASYEQY

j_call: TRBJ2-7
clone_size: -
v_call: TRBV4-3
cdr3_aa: ASSQQTSGSGAPYEQY

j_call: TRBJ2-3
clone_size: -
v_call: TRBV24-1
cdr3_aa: ATSDGGNTDTQY

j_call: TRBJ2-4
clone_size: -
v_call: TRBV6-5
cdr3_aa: ASSSDRSSAKNIQY

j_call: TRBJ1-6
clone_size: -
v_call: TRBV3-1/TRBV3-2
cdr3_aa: ASSQVLGTVNSPLH

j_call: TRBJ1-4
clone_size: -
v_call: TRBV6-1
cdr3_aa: ASSEPNSNEKLF

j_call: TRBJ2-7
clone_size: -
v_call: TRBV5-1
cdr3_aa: ASKMGGVLSEQY

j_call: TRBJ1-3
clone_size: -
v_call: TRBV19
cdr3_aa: ASSIGGGAPGNTIY

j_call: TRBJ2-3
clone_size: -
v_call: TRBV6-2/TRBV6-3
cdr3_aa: ASSYRRPTGKY

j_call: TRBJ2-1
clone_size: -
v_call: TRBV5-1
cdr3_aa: ASSPDIGASYNEQF

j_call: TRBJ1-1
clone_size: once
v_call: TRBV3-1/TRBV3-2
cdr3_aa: ASSRRQGQNTEAF

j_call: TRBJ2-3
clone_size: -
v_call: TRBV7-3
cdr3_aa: ASSYRPGEGATQY

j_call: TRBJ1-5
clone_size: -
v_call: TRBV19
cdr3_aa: ASTIWDSRNQPQH

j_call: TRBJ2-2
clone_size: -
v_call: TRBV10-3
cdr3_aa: AISGGQNTGELF

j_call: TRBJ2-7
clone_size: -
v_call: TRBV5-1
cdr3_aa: ASSFQGGSYEQY

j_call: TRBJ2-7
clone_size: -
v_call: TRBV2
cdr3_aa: ASSTDRDRGTYEQY

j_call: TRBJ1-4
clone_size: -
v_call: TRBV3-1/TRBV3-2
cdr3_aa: ASSQAARGNEKLF

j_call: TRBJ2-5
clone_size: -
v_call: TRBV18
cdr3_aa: ASSPSAGGAKETQY

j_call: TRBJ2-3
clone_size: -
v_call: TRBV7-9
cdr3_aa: ASSLLADTQY

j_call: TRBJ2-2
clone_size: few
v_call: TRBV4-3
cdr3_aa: ASSQEPTGGTGELF

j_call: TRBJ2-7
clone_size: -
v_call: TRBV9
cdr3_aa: ASSVRWAPPYEQY

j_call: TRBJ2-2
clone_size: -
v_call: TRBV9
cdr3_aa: ASSVTTGHGSGELF

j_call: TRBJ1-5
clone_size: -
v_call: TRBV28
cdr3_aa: ASTGAGSNQPQH